Shown below are 30 T cell receptor beta chains from a single sample sequenced in a study of shared clonotypes between healthy human individuals. Assay used: immunoSEQ multiplex PCR; TCRdb lists only in-frame clones, some missing. The sample includes about 2,500,000 clones, roughly nine tenths of them seen just once. Sequencing input: naive CD4+ T cells sorted from blood. Subset given: CD45RA+ positively selected. Receptors were obtained from a man younger than 35 in good health.

V is TRBV9 and J is TRBJ2-4; a possible D gene is TRBD2 (7 bases). Trimming removed 4 bases from V and 5 bases from J, with 22 bases in between. The CDR3 sequence is 17 residues long. Germline V lookup: CDR1 SGDLS, CDR2 YYNGEE. This CDR3 is CASSPRGEGGVENIQYF. In DNA form, the CDR3 reads TGTGCCAGCAGCCCCCGGGGGGAGGGGGGAGTAGAAAACATTCAGTACTTC.

Regarding this clone: Other nucleotide sequences in the sample specify the same CDR3. This chain uses TRBV9 with TRBJ1-1, with D possibly being TRBD1 (6 bases). The V end was cut by 0 bases, the J end by 7 bases, with 13 bases between. This CDR3 contains 14 residues. CDR1 SGDLS and CDR2 YYNGEE come from the germline V gene. CDR3: CASSVVSGGGEAFF. CDR3 coding DNA: TGTGCCAGCAGCGTAGTATCGGGGGGCGGTGAAGCTTTCTTT.

This clone has a single count. V and J are TRBV6-6 and TRBJ2-5; D not certain. V was clipped by 7 bases and J by 4 bases, with 13 bases between them. Germline loops: CDR1 MNHNY, CDR2 SVGAGI (reference sequence). The CDR3 totals 13 residues. The CDR3 DNA follows: TGTGCCAGCACTACGGTATTGGGAGAGACCCAGTACTTC. Encoded protein: CASTTVLGETQYF.

The chain links TRBV28 to TRBJ1-3; D is unresolved. CDR1 and CDR2 (germline): MDHEN, SYDVKM. V shed 7 bases and J shed 10 bases, with 11 bases lying between them. The CDR3 covers 11 residues. CDR3 DNA sequence: TGTGCCAGCACCTCCAGCATTACCATATATTTT. Amino acid sequence: CASTSSITIYF.

The chain recombines TRBV10-2 with TRBJ1-1; D is ambiguous. V gave up 7 bases and J gave up 4 bases, with 13 bases separating them. CDR3 size: 13 residues. Looked up from germline, CDR1 is WSHSY and CDR2 is SAAADI. The CDR3 loop is CASTALVATEAFF. The CDR3 nucleotides read TGCGCCAGCACCGCACTTGTTGCCACTGAAGCTTTCTTT.

The rearrangement joins TRBV5-4 to TRBJ1-1, with D tentatively TRBD1 (5 bases). The CDR3 runs to 17 residues. Germline CDR1 reads SGHNT; CDR2 reads YYREEE (reference sequence). Trimming stripped 2 bases from V and 0 bases from J, with 17 bases between. CDR3 region: CASSFYPQGKVNTEAFF. CDR3 nucleotide sequence: TGTGCCAGCAGCTTTTATCCCCAGGGAAAAGTGAACACTGAAGCTTTCTTT.

The V gene is TRBV4-1, the J gene TRBJ2-7, with TRBD2 matching over 12 bases. With 3 bases clipped from V and 6 bases from J, the junction kept 6 bases outside the gene matches. The germline V gene encodes CDR1 MGHRA and CDR2 YSYEKL. CDR3 length: 15 residues. CDR3 loop: CASSHHLAGGREQYF. The CDR3 DNA reads as TGCGCCAGCAGCCACCATCTAGCGGGGGGGCGCGAGCAGTACTTC.

The rearrangement links TRBV28 to TRBJ1-2, with D unclear. There are 16 residues in the CDR3. Trimming shortened V by 6 bases and J by 4 bases, and 21 bases separated the two germline ends. Looked up from germline, CDR1 is MDHEN and CDR2 is SYDVKM. The CDR3 loop reads CASRDTAHPRGYGYTF. The CDR3 region has the DNA TGTGCCAGCAGAGATACGGCCCACCCTCGCGGCTATGGCTACACCTTC.

The chain is built from TRBV10-2 and TRBJ2-3, with 12 nucleotides matching TRBD2. The CDR3 extends over 17 amino acids. With 2 bases clipped from V and 1 base from J, the junction kept 4 bases outside the gene matches. Germline assignment: CDR1 WSHSY and CDR2 SAAADI. The CDR3 sequence: CASSETSGGPRTDTQYF. The CDR3 DNA sequence: TGCGCCAGCAGTGAGACTAGCGGGGGGCCTCGCACAGATACGCAGTATTTT.

The chain has TRBV7-9 and TRBJ2-7, with TRBD1 matching 8 bases. Germline V gene sequence: CDR1 SEHNR, CDR2 FQNEAQ (reference sequence). J gave up 3 bases and V 2 bases, and 15 bases lay outside the gene matches. This CDR3 has 18 residues. CDR3 in DNA: TGTGCCAGCAGCTTATACCGAGGACAGGGCCTCGGTAACTACGAGCAGTACTTC. Translation gives CASSLYRGQGLGNYEQYF. Together with reference TRBV7-9 and TRBJ2-7, the CDR3 gives the full variable domain: DTGVSQNPRHKITKRGQNVTFRCDPISEHNRLYWYRQTLGQGPEFLTYFQNEAQLEKSRLLSDRFSAERPKGSFSTLEIQRTEQGDSAMYLCASSLYRGQGLGNYEQYFGPGTRLTVT.

The chain employs TRBV13 and TRBJ2-5; 9 nucleotides match TRBD2. With V trimmed by 4 bases and J by 5 bases, 5 bases remained unmatched. The CDR3 length is 14 residues. Germline V CDR1 and CDR2: PRHDT, FYEKMQ (reference sequence). The CDR3 is CASSSLAGAETQYF. The CDR3 coding sequence is TGTGCCAGCAGCTCGTTAGCGGGAGCGGAGACCCAGTACTTC.

The rearrangement links TRBV27 to TRBJ1-1; tentative D call: TRBD1 (6 bases). The CDR3 consists of 15 residues. The germline CDR1 and CDR2 sequences are MNHEY and SMNVEV (reference sequence). Trimming cost V 2 bases and J 3 bases, with 13 bases left between them. The chain's CDR3 is CASSLVRGGHTEAFF. The DNA for the CDR3 is TGTGCCAGCAGTTTAGTCCGGGGGGGGCACACTGAAGCTTTCTTT.

This sequence joins TRBV5-1 and TRBJ2-5; the match to TRBD2 covers 9 bases. This CDR3 spans 15 amino acids. The V gene's germline CDR1 is SGHRS and CDR2 YFSETQ. Trimming at V came to 4 bases and at J to 5 bases, leaving 9 bases not matched to a gene. CDR3 DNA sequence: TGCGCCAGCAGCCCCCCATCTAGCGGGGTCGAGACCCAGTACTTC. Protein product: CASSPPSSGVETQYF.

The chain recombines TRBV30 with TRBJ1-1; D might be TRBD1 (5 bases). V shed 4 bases and J shed 4 bases, with 10 bases lying between them. Germline CDR1 and CDR2: GTSNPN and SVGIG (reference sequence). The CDR3 consists of 12 residues. CDR3 amino acids: CAWKSGATEAFF. The CDR3 DNA reads TGTGCCTGGAAATCCGGGGCCACTGAAGCTTTCTTT.

The chain recombines TRBV19 with TRBJ2-5, with 11 bases fitting TRBD2. CDR1 LNHDA and CDR2 SQIVND come from the germline V gene (reference sequence). CDR3 size: 19 residues. After removal of 0 bases from V and 4 bases from J, the junction contained 13 bases not matched to a gene. CDR3 bases: TGTGCCAGTAGTATAGATGGGCCCACTAGCGGGAGCGCCCTAGAGACCCAGTACTTC. The encoded protein is CASSIDGPTSGSALETQYF.

The V gene is TRBV5-3, the J gene TRBJ1-5, with TRBD1 as a possible D gene (5 bases). TRBV5-3 is an open reading frame whose function is uncertain. This CDR3 has 15 amino acids. Trimming removed 10 bases from V and 5 bases from J, with 22 bases in between. In DNA form, the CDR3 reads TGTGCCTTAGAAGAGCGGGGACGCCTTTATCAGCCCCAGCATTTT. This gives the protein CALEERGRLYQPQHF.

Remarks on this clone: In the same sample, other DNA sequences code for this CDR3. The chain carries TRBV6-5 and TRBJ1-2; 8 bases match TRBD1. The V gene's germline CDR1 is MNHEY and CDR2 SVGAGI. Trimming cost V 8 bases and J 8 bases; bases outside gene matches: 4. This CDR3 spans 11 amino acids. The CDR3 nucleotides are TGTGCCAGCTCAGGGGGCGGCGGCTACACCTTC. Amino acids: CASSGGGGYTF.

The rearrangement links TRBV4-1 to TRBJ2-5, with TRBD2 matching 7 bases. Germline values: CDR1 MGHRA, CDR2 YSYEKL. CDR3 length: 16 amino acids. V dropped 3 bases and J dropped 0; count of bases not matched to a gene: 7. The CDR3 loop reads CASSQPGLSYQETQYF. CDR3 DNA: TGCGCCAGCAGCCAGCCGGGACTATCGTACCAAGAGACCCAGTACTTC.

The J gene is TRBJ1-5, the V gene TRBV7-8; D is possibly TRBD1 (5 bases). From germline, CDR1 is SGHVS and CDR2 FQNEAQ. V lost 5 bases and J 0 bases, leaving 20 bases between the germline ends. The CDR3 length is 18 residues. The CDR3 is CASSNYISGSYSNQPQHF. In DNA form, the CDR3 reads TGTGCCAGCAGCAATTACATATCAGGGTCATATAGCAATCAGCCCCAGCATTTT.

The chain uses TRBV2 and TRBJ1-1; D ambiguous. The length of the CDR3 is 14 residues. V dropped 6 bases and J dropped 1 base, with 12 bases sitting between them. Germline assignment: CDR1 SNHLY and CDR2 FYNNEI. The CDR3 nucleotides are TGTGCCAGCAGCCCGACTGGGAGGAACACTGAAGCTTTCTTT. This gives the protein CASSPTGRNTEAFF.

This clone was seen just once. Here the CDR3 reads CASSRTGATRNQPQHF. In DNA form, the CDR3 reads TGTGCCAGCAGTCGGACAGGGGCCACCCGCAATCAGCCCCAGCATTTT. The V call is TRBV28, the J call TRBJ1-5; 9 bases fit TRBD1. V lost 5 bases, J lost 2 bases, and 7 bases stayed unmatched. Per germline, CDR1 MDHEN and CDR2 SYDVKM. CDR3 length equals 16 residues.

The chain employs TRBV6-5 and TRBJ1-2; tentative D call: TRBD1 (6 bases). This CDR3 has 15 residues. Trimming pared 5 bases from V and 2 bases from J, leaving 15 bases between. From germline, CDR1 is MNHEY and CDR2 SVGAGI. The DNA of the CDR3 is TGTGCCAGCAGTCCGGAACAGGGCCCAAACTATGGCTACACCTTC. Translated, it gives CASSPEQGPNYGYTF.

The CDR3 sequence: CASRGLTGEDTEAFF. CDR3 DNA sequence: TGTGCCAGCAGAGGTTTGACAGGGGAAGACACTGAAGCTTTCTTT. V and J are TRBV2 and TRBJ1-1; 8 bases align to TRBD1. This CDR3 contains 15 residues. Germline CDR1 reads SNHLY; CDR2 reads FYNNEI. After removal of 6 bases from V and 3 bases from J, the junction contained 9 bases not matched to a gene.

This clone was seen a few times. J is TRBJ1-1 and V is TRBV2; D call uncertain. Trimming removed 6 bases at V and 3 bases at J, with 11 bases between. CDR1 SNHLY and CDR2 FYNNEI come from the germline V gene. The length of the CDR3 is 13 residues. CDR3 DNA sequence: TGTGCCAGCAGGCTCATGGGAGACACTGAAGCTTTCTTT. Translated: CASRLMGDTEAFF.

The genes are TRBV5-4 and TRBJ2-3, with D hard to call. V was shortened by 0 bases and J by 2 bases, with 4 bases between the two germline ends. The germline V gene has CDR1 SGHNT and CDR2 YYREEE (reference sequence). The CDR3 is 13 residues long. CDR3 loop: CASSLDDTDTQYF. The CDR3 bases are TGTGCCAGCAGCTTGGATGACACAGATACGCAGTATTTT.

The chain recombines TRBV2 with TRBJ1-1; D possibly corresponds to TRBD1 (6 bases). This CDR3 region has 14 residues. V was cut by 4 bases and J by 7 bases, with 16 bases left in between. Germline V lookup: CDR1 SNHLY, CDR2 FYNNEI. CDR3 sequence: CASSVFGGRNEAFF. The CDR3 DNA sequence: TGTGCCAGCAGTGTATTCGGGGGGCGGAATGAAGCTTTCTTT.

This rearrangement joins TRBV7-2 to TRBJ1-2; no clear D. V lost 5 bases to trimming and J lost 4 bases, with 11 bases between them. Germline V gene sequence: CDR1 SGHTA, CDR2 FQGNSA. This CDR3 contains 13 residues. CDR3 sequence: CASSPGKAYGYTF. For the CDR3, the DNA is TGTGCCAGCAGCCCAGGAAAGGCCTATGGCTACACCTTC. Variable domain in full (rest from reference TRBV7-2 and TRBJ1-2): GAGVSQSPSNKVTEKGKDVELRCDPISGHTALYWYRQSLGQGLEFLIYFQGNSAPDKSGLPSDRFSAERTGGSVSTLTIQRTQQEDSAVYLCASSPGKAYGYTFGSGTRLTVV.

The genes are TRBV13 and TRBJ1-1; D unresolved. The CDR3 totals 15 residues. Germline lookup yields CDR1 PRHDT and CDR2 FYEKMQ (reference sequence). Trimming left V 1 base short and J 1 base short, with 10 bases between. The CDR3 is CASSLEGATNTEAFF. The CDR3 nucleotides are TGTGCCAGCAGCTTAGAGGGAGCGACGAACACTGAAGCTTTCTTT.

The rearrangement links TRBV27 to TRBJ1-1; D is unresolved. The germline gives CDR1 MNHEY, CDR2 SMNVEV (reference sequence). Trimming took off 3 bases at V and 2 bases at J, with 10 bases between the two ends. CDR3 length: 14 amino acids. CDR3 amino acids: CASSFIWGNTEAFF. In DNA form, the CDR3 reads TGTGCCAGCAGTTTTATTTGGGGAAACACTGAAGCTTTCTTT.

The genes are TRBV6-5 and TRBJ1-6; possible D gene TRBD1, 5 bases. The germline V gene encodes CDR1 MNHEY and CDR2 SVGAGI. CDR3 length equals 14 residues. The V and J ends lost 6 bases and 11 bases respectively, with 17 bases between them. The CDR3 sequence is CASRSRDSEPPLHF. In DNA form, the CDR3 reads TGTGCCAGCAGGAGTAGGGACTCCGAACCACCCCTCCACTTT.